The rows below give T cell receptor beta chains drawn from one sample of a study of Ad26.COV2.S vaccination and SARS-CoV-2 variants. Sequencing used immunoSEQ multiplex PCR; TCRdb keeps in-frame clones, though not all of them. The table shows about 350,000 clones, with 88% occurring only once. This sample comprised peripheral blood, obtained in a trial of Ad26.COV2.S vaccine versus placebo. Receptors were obtained from a person between 18 and 65 years old who received the Ad26.COV2.S COVID-19 vaccine or a placebo. The CDR3 runs from the conserved cysteine through the conserved F or W. Fields, in order: D gene, clone size, J gene, V gene, CDR3 DNA, CDR3 protein. D genes are given only for firm matches. A row's size may be missing; if present it is once, few, many or a size class.

- | - | TRBJ1-2 | TRBV6-2/TRBV6-3 | TGTGCCAGCAGTTACGGGAGGGCTAACTATGGCTACACCTTC | CASSYGRANYGYTF
- | few | TRBJ2-2 | TRBV7-3 | TGTGCCAGCAGCTTTAACACCGGGGAGCTGTTTTTT | CASSFNTGELFF
- | - | TRBJ1-1 | TRBV11-2 | TGTGCCAGCAGCCCTAGGACGGCTAAAACTGAAGCTTTCTTT | CASSPRTAKTEAFF
- | - | TRBJ1-2 | TRBV5-4 | TGTGCCAGCAGCTTTAAAGACTATGGCTACACCTTC | CASSFKDYGYTF
- | - | TRBJ2-7 | TRBV4-2 | TGTGCCAGCAGCCAAGAGAGATTTCGAGACTTC | CASSQERFRDF
TRBD2 | - | TRBJ2-2 | TRBV6-4 | TGTGCCAGCAGTCCAAAGACTAGCGGAAACACCGGGGAGCTGTTTTTT | CASSPKTSGNTGELFF
- | few | TRBJ1-5 | TRBV7-9 | TGTGCCAGCAGCTTACCTGGGAACCCCCAGCATTTT | CASSLPGNPQHF
TRBD1 | - | TRBJ2-7 | TRBV6-5 | TGTGCCAGCAACCGGGACAGGGGGAACTACGAGCAGTACTTC | CASNRDRGNYEQYF
- | - | TRBJ1-2 | TRBV3-1/TRBV3-2 | TGTGCCAGCAGCCAAGATTTAATTAGGGACAACTATGGCTACACCTTC | CASSQDLIRDNYGYTF
TRBD1 | - | TRBJ1-2 | TRBV28 | TGTGCCAGCAGTTTATTGGGACAGGGGGATGGCTACACCTTC | CASSLLGQGDGYTF
- | - | TRBJ1-6 | TRBV7-9 | TGTGCCAGCAGCTTAGATGTAAAATCACCCCTCCACTTT | CASSLDVKSPLHF
TRBD2 | - | TRBJ2-7 | TRBV4-1 | TGCGCCAGCAGCCACGACCCGGGACTAGACAGGCTCGAGCAGTACTTC | CASSHDPGLDRLEQYF
- | - | TRBJ2-2 | TRBV24-1 | TGTGCCACCCAGCCCGCGAACACCGGGGAGCTGTTTTTT | CATQPANTGELFF
TRBD2 | - | TRBJ2-7 | TRBV18 | TGTGCCAGCTCATTTTCGCGGGAGGCCTACGAGCAGTACTTC | CASSFSREAYEQYF
TRBD2 | - | TRBJ2-1 | TRBV27 | TGTGCCAGCAGTTTAACTACCGGGACTAGCGGGAAAAATGAGCAGTTCTTC | CASSLTTGTSGKNEQFF
- | - | TRBJ2-7 | TRBV9 | TGTGCCAGCAGCTCGAGGGGGGAGCTCCCTTCCTACGAGCAGTACTTC | CASSSRGELPSYEQYF
TRBD2 | - | TRBJ2-5 | TRBV5-1 | TGCGCCAGCAGCTTGCTTCCTACTAGCGTAGGTGGAGGAGAGACCCAGTACTTC | CASSLLPTSVGGGETQYF
TRBD1 | - | TRBJ2-7 | TRBV28 | TGTGCCAGCAGTTTCAACGCCGGGACAGGGGGTTTGAGCTCCTACGAGCAGTACTTC | CASSFNAGTGGLSSYEQYF
TRBD1 | - | TRBJ1-2 | TRBV7-2 | TGTGCCAGCAGCTTAAAGGACAGGGGGCCTCTACGGGGCTACACCTTC | CASSLKDRGPLRGYTF
- | - | TRBJ2-5 | TRBV5-4 | TGTGCCAGCCGTAAGTCCCAGGGAGTAGGCGAGACCCAGTACTTC | CASRKSQGVGETQYF
- | - | TRBJ2-5 | TRBV19 | TGTGCCAGTAGTATCAGGGTCCAAGAGACCCAGTACTTC | CASSIRVQETQYF
- | - | TRBJ1-2 | TRBV5-4 | TGTGCCAGCAGCCTAGATGGATCTAACTATGGCTACACCTTC | CASSLDGSNYGYTF
TRBD2 | - | TRBJ2-1 | TRBV5-1 | TGCGCCAGCAGCTTGGGGCTAGCGGGAGCGTATGAGCAGTTCTTC | CASSLGLAGAYEQFF
- | - | TRBJ2-7 | TRBV6-1 | TGTGCCAGCAGTGAAGTTGGTAGGGTTTTCGAGCAGTACTTC | CASSEVGRVFEQYF
- | - | TRBJ2-2 | TRBV5-1 | TGCGCCAGCAGCTTAGCCAGGCACGCGAACACCGGGGAGCTGTTTTTT | CASSLARHANTGELFF
- | - | TRBJ2-3 | TRBV9 | TGTGCCAGCAGCGTTGACTTGGCAGATACGCAGTATTTT | CASSVDLADTQYF
- | - | TRBJ2-1 | TRBV6-4 | TGTGCCAGCAGTAGGGACGTTATCACATACAATGAGCAGTTCTTC | CASSRDVITYNEQFF
- | - | TRBJ2-2 | TRBV18 | TGTGCCAGCTCACCGGGGACCGGGGAGCTGTTTTTT | CASSPGTGELFF
- | - | TRBJ2-6 | TRBV27 | TGTGCCAGCAGTCCCCGGTCCAACAGGGCCAACGTCCTGACTTTC | CASSPRSNRANVLTF
TRBD2 | - | TRBJ2-7 | TRBV28 | TGTGCCAGCAAGACTAGCGTAAGCGGTGGCGAGCAGTACTTC | CASKTSVSGGEQYF
- | - | TRBJ2-1 | TRBV5-5 | TGTGCCAGCAGCTTGGGTTATACGGGGCATAACAATGAGCAGTTCTTC | CASSLGYTGHNNEQFF
- | - | TRBJ1-1 | TRBV7-2 | TGTGCCAGCAGCCGTCCCGGGACTATTATGAACACTGAAGCTTTCTTT | CASSRPGTIMNTEAFF
- | - | TRBJ1-5 | TRBV18 | TGTGCCAGCTCACCACCGGGGGGAACAGATAATCAGCCCCAGCATTTT | CASSPPGGTDNQPQHF